This T cell receptor (beta chain) was sequenced in a study of Ad26.COV2.S vaccination and SARS-CoV-2 variants. Study in general: Once or twice, 56 days apart, Ad26.COV2.S was delivered intramuscularly.

Treatment reported: 15 to 20 received Ad26.COV2.S at low or high dose, single or two shots; 5 received placebo; per-sample allocation not given. Samples were taken on day 63 after the first vaccine or placebo injection. Based in Boston, the donor was an adult of 18-55 years. Libraries were prepared by immunoSEQ multiplex PCR; TCRdb keeps only in-frame clonotypes and omits some of them. The sample carries 300,000 to 500,000 clones, approximately 91% recorded once. The specimen was peripheral blood, collected in a trial of Ad26.COV2.S vaccine versus placebo. This TCR was sampled from a person aged 18 to 65 who received the Ad26.COV2.S COVID-19 vaccine or a placebo.

CDR3 region: CASRRENTEAFF. For the CDR3, the DNA is TGTGCCAGCAGGAGGGAGAACACTGAAGCTTTCTTT. The chain carries TRBV2 and TRBJ1-1; no definite D call. This CDR3 spans 12 amino acids. V was clipped by 6 bases and J by 1 base, with 6 bases between them. Looked up from germline, CDR1 is SNHLY and CDR2 is FYNNEI. Based on the CDR3 plus reference TRBV2 and TRBJ1-1, the full variable domain is EPEVTQTPSHQVTQMGQEVILRCVPISNHLYFYWYRQILGQKVEFLVSFYNNEISEKSEIFDDQFSVERPDGSNFTLKIRSTKLEDSAMYFCASRRENTEAFFGQGTRLTVV.